This T cell receptor beta chain was profiled in a study of cytomegalovirus exposure and HLA in healthy donors. Study findings and constraints: An analysis was carried out at a later point. It showed that HLA-associated TCR beta chains were more clonally expanded than equally common non-associated chains.

Concerning this clone itself: Its specificity is unknown.

Germline V gene lookup returns CDR1 SGHRS and CDR2 YFSETQ. The CDR3 consists of 13 residues. V lost 1 base and J 5 bases, leaving 9 bases between the germline ends. PCR amplification relied on 60 Vbeta primers (plus 13 Jbeta primers). Here immunoSEQ multiplex PCR was the method, and the copy in TCRdb shows in-frame clones only, minus some. The data contain roughly 150,000 clones, roughly three quarters of them seen just once; the ten biggest clones take up 3% to 3.5%. Likely unrecorded immune exposures existed in these nominally healthy donors. The chain joins TRBV5-1 to TRBJ1-2, with no clear D. The clonotype comes from a male donor in good health and CMV-seronegative. The sequenced sample was PBMCs. CDR3 bases: TGCGCCAGCAGCTTGCTTGGAGAATATGGCTACACCTTC. Translating it yields CASSLLGEYGYTF.